This T cell receptor (beta chain) was sequenced for a study of siplizumab effects on memory and regulatory T cells. Data came from immunoSEQ multiplex PCR; TCRdb stores just in-frame clones and leaves some out. The table has over 65,000 clones, 93% seen once. CDR1 SGHVS and CDR2 FNYEAQ come from the germline V gene. The CDR3 runs 13 residues. Trimming left V 1 base short and J 3 bases short, with 6 bases between. V usage is TRBV7-6 and J usage is TRBJ1-1; D call uncertain. This receptor was taken from a human donor in good health. Sequencing was performed on CD8+ T cells sorted from blood. The chain's CDR3 is CASSLDTYTEAFF. The CDR3 coding sequence is TGTGCCAGCAGCTTAGACACTTACACTGAAGCTTTCTTT.